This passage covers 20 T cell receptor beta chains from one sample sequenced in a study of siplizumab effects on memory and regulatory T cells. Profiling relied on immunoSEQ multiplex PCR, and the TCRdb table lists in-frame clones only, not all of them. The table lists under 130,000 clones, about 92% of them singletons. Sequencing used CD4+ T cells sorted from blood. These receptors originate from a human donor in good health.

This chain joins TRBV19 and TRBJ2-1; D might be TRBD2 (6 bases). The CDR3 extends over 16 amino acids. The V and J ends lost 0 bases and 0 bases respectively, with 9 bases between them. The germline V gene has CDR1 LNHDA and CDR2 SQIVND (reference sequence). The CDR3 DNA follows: TGTGCCAGTAGTATAGAGGCGGGACGCTCCTACAATGAGCAGTTCTTC. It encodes CASSIEAGRSYNEQFF.

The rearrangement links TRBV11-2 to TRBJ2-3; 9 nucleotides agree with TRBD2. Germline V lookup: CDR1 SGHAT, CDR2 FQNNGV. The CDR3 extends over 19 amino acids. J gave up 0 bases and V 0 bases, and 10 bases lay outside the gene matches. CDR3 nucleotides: TGTGCCAGCAGCTTAGAGATACTGCTAGCGGGAACTAGCACAGATACGCAGTATTTT. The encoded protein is CASSLEILLAGTSTDTQYF.

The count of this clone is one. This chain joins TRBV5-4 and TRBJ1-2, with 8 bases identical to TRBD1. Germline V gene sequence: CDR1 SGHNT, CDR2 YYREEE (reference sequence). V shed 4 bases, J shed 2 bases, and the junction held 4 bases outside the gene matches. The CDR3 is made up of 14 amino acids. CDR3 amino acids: CASSPGQDNYGYTF. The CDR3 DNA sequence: TGTGCCAGCAGCCCGGGACAGGACAACTATGGCTACACCTTC. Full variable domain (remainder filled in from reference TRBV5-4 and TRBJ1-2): ETGVTQSPTHLIKTRGQQVTLRCSSQSGHNTVSWYQQALGQGPQFIFQYYREEENGRGNFPPRFSGLQFPNYSSELNVNALELDDSALYLCASSPGQDNYGYTFGSGTRLTVV.

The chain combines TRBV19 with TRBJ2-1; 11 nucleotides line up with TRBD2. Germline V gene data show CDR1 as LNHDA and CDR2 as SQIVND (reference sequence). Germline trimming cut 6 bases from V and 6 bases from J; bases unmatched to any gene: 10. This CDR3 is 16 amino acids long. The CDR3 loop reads CASRLNSGGAANEQFF. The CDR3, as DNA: TGTGCCAGTAGATTAAATAGCGGGGGGGCGGCCAATGAGCAGTTCTTC. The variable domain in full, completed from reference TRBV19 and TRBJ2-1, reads DGGITQSPKYLFRKEGQNVTLSCEQNLNHDAMYWYRQDPGQGLRLIYYSQIVNDFQKGDIAEGYSVSREKKESFPLTVTSAQKNPTAFYLCASRLNSGGAANEQFFGPGTRLTVL.

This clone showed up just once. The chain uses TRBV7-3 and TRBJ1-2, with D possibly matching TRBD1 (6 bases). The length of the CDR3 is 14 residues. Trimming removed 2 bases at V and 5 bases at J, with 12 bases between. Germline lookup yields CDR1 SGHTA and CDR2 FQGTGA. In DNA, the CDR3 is TGTGCCAGCAGCTTAGGGGGCGGCGAATATGGCTACACCTTC. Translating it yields CASSLGGGEYGYTF.

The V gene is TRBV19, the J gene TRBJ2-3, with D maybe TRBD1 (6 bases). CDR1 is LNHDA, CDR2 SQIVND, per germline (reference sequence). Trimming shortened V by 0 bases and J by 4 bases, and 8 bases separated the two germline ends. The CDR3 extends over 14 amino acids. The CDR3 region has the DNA TGTGCCAGTAGTATAGAACAGGGAGCAGATACGCAGTATTTT. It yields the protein CASSIEQGADTQYF.

This chain's CDR3 is CASSEVGRGRTQYF. CDR3 in DNA: TGTGCCAGCAGCGAGGTCGGGCGGGGGCGCACGCAGTATTTT. This chain joins TRBV9 and TRBJ2-3, with D possibly TRBD2 on 7 matching bases. V was cut by 3 bases and J by 9 bases, with 17 bases left in between. Germline V gene lookup returns CDR1 SGDLS and CDR2 YYNGEE. This CDR3 has 14 residues.

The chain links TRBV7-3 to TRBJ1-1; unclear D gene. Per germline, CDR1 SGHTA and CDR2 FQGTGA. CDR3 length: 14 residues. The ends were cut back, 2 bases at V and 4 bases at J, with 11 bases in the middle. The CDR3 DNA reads TGTGCCAGCAGCTTACGGGCAGGTTCCACTGAAGCTTTCTTT. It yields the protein CASSLRAGSTEAFF.

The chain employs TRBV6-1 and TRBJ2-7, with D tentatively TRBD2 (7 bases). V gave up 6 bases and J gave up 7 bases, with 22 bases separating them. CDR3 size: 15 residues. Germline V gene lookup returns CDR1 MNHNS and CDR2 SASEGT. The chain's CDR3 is CASRGGLADAGEQYF. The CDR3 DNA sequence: TGTGCCAGCAGGGGGGGCCTAGCGGATGCTGGAGAGCAGTACTTC.

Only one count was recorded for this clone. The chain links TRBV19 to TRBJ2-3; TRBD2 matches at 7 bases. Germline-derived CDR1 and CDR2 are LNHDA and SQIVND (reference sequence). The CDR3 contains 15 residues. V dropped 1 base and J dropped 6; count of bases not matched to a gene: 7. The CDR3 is CASSIVGLRTDTQYF. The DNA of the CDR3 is TGTGCCAGTAGTATAGTGGGACTAAGGACGGATACGCAGTATTTT.

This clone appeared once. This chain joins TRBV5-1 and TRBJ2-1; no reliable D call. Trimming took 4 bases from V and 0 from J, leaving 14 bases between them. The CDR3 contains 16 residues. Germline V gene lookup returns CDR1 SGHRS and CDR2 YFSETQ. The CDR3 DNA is TGCGCCAGCAGCCCCCATCGGGTCGGCTCCTACAATGAGCAGTTCTTC. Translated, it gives CASSPHRVGSYNEQFF.

Here the CDR3 reads CASSLDVSGGAYEQYF. The CDR3 coding sequence is TGTGCCAGCAGCTTAGATGTTAGCGGGGGGGCCTACGAGCAGTACTTC. The chain carries TRBV11-2 and TRBJ2-7; the match to TRBD2 covers 11 bases. Germline assignment: CDR1 SGHAT and CDR2 FQNNGV. The CDR3 is 16 amino acids. With V trimmed by 0 bases and J by 2 bases, 3 bases remained unmatched.

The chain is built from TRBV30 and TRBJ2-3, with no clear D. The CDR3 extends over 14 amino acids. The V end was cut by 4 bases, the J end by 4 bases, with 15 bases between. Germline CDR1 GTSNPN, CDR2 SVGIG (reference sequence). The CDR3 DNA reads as TGTGCCTGGAATCAACTCGATTACCCAGATACGCAGTATTTT. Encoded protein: CAWNQLDYPDTQYF.

CDR3 amino acids: CASSETRESGYGYTF. CDR3 in DNA: TGTGCCAGCAGTGAAACCCGGGAGTCAGGCTATGGCTACACCTTC. The chain joins TRBV2 to TRBJ1-2; no reliable D call. The CDR3 is 15 amino acids. CDR1 and CDR2 (germline): SNHLY, FYNNEI. Trimming left V 2 bases short and J 4 bases short, with 14 bases between.

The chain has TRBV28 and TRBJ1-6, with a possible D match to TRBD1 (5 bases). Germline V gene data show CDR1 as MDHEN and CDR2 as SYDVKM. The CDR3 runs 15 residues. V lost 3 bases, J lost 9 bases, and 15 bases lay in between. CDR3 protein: CASSFLSGVRSPLHF. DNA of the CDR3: TGTGCCAGCAGTTTTCTGTCGGGGGTCCGTTCACCCCTCCACTTT.

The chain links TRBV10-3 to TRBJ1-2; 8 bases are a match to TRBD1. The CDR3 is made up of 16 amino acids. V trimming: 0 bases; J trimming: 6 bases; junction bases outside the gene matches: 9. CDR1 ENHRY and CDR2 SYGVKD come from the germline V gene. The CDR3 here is CAISESAGQEGDGYTF. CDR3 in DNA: TGTGCCATCAGTGAGTCGGCGGGACAGGAGGGCGATGGCTACACCTTC.

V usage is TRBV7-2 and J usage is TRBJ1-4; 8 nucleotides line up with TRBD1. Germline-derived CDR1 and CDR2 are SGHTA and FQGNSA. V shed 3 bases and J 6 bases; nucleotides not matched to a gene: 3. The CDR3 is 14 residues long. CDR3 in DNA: TGTGCCAGCAGCTTTACAGGGGGTCATGAAAAACTGTTTTTT. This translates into CASSFTGGHEKLFF.

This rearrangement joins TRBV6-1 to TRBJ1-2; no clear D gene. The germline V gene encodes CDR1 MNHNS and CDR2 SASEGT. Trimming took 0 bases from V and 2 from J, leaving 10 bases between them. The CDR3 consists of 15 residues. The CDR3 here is CASSEAVGRNYGYTF. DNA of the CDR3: TGTGCCAGCAGTGAAGCGGTAGGGAGAAACTATGGCTACACCTTC.

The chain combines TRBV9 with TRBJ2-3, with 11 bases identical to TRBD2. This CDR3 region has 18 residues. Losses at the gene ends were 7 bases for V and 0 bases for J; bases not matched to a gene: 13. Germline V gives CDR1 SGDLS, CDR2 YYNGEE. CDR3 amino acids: CASGDGGLADYSTDTQYF. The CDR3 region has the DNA TGTGCCAGCGGTGATGGGGGACTAGCGGATTATAGCACAGATACGCAGTATTTT.

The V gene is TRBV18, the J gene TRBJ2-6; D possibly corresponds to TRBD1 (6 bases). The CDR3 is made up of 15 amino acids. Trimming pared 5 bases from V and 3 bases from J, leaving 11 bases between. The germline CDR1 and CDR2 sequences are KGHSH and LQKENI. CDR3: CASSVSGVGANVLTF. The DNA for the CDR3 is TGTGCCAGCTCAGTATCAGGGGTTGGGGCCAACGTCCTGACTTTC.